A single sample gave rise to the 3 T cell receptor beta chains below, sequenced in a study of blood T cell repertoires in COVID-19. Assay: immunoSEQ multiplex PCR; the TCRdb copy retains only in-frame clones and omits some. In the table there are some 170,000 clones, approximately 82% of which are singletons. The material sequenced was PBMCs or T cells enriched from blood (not recorded which). These receptors came from a man between 45 and 60 years old who had recovered from COVID-19.

J is TRBJ2-7 and V is TRBV11-2; 8 bases line up with TRBD1. The J segment lost 0 bases and the V segment lost 1 base, leaving 8 bases of the junction unmatched. Germline V CDR1 and CDR2: SGHAT, FQNNGV. The CDR3 extends over 17 amino acids. CDR3 bases: TGTGCCAGCAGCTTAGTTGGGGGCGGGACAGGCTCCTACGAGCAGTACTTC. Translated, it gives CASSLVGGGTGSYEQYF.

This rearrangement joins TRBV4-2 to TRBJ2-1; 13 nucleotides align to TRBD2. Germline V gene sequence: CDR1 LGHNA, CDR2 YNFKEQ. Trimming took 2 bases from V and 4 from J; bases not matched to a gene: 2. The CDR3 has 16 residues. Written as DNA, the CDR3 is TGTGCCAGCAGCCAACCGGGACTAGCGGGGTACAATGAGCAGTTCTTC. It specifies CASSQPGLAGYNEQFF.

CDR3 loop: CASSEQGAIGYTF. The DNA of the CDR3 is TGTGCCAGCAGTGAACAGGGGGCGATTGGCTACACCTTC. The chain carries TRBV6-1 and TRBJ1-2; 8 nucleotides agree with TRBD1. Germline values: CDR1 MNHNS, CDR2 SASEGT. The CDR3 length is 13 residues. V shed 2 bases and J 7 bases; nucleotides not matched to a gene: 3.